This T cell receptor beta chain was found in a study of human T cells and chemical hapten exposure. Whole-study context: All patients underwent weekly scalp dosing with diphenylcyclopropenone for the full roughly 25-week study.

The study used a library that attached unique molecular identifiers to individual cDNA molecules. TCRdb used MiXCR to reprocess the RACE reads, holding one entry per CDR3 protein. The sample lists about 160,000 distinct CDR3 sequences; roughly 26% were seen once. With 1 base removed from V and 10 bases from J, the gap between germline ends came to 8 bases. This CDR3 has 13 amino acids. The germline CDR1 and CDR2 sequences are LGHDT and YNNKEL (reference sequence). The time point denotes: patch test 3, about 24 weeks after DPC sensitization. Specified treatment: therapeutic diphenylcyclopropenone sensitization with weekly scalp DPC. Blood collection happened ahead of applying each patch test. Unfractionated whole blood was the source of the extracted total RNA.

The sequence came from a woman between 18 and 29 years old with alopecia areata. Some clones in this sample may be carry-over from other donors' samples. The chain uses TRBV3-1 and TRBJ1-6; D ambiguous. Sequences were derived from whole blood, sampled in connection with sensitization to the hapten diphenylcyclopropenone (DPC). In DNA form, the CDR3 reads TGTGCCAGCAGCCAAGTCGGCGGGTCACCCCTCCACTTT. Its protein product is CASSQVGGSPLHF.